These T cell receptor beta chains were read from a single sample in a study of T cells in Graves' hyperthyroidism and ophthalmopathy. TCRdb redid the calling of the multiplex PCR reads with MiXCR, one entry per CDR3 protein. The repertoire holds approximately 640,000 distinct CDR3 sequences, with roughly 46% as singletons. What was sequenced was peripheral blood or thyroid tissue (not recorded which). The receptors shown here come from an adult man with Graves' disease, either hyperthyroidism or ophthalmopathy (not recorded which). Each CDR3 is given with its conserved first and last residue. D genes are given only for firm matches. Clone size is not always given. Where it is, it says once, few, many or a class for expanded clones.

V	D	J	size	CDR3	DNA
TRBV29-1	TRBD1	TRBJ1-1	-	CSVERVGGASEAFF	TGCAGCGTTGAACGTGTAGGGGGCGCCTCGGAAGCTTTCTTT
TRBV5-4	-	TRBJ2-5	few	CASSFALEETQYF	TGTGCCAGCAGCTTTGCGTTGGAAGAGACCCAGTACTTC
TRBV12-3/TRBV12-4	-	TRBJ1-5	many	CASSLLAQPQHF	TGTGCCAGCAGTTTACTGGCTCAGCCCCAGCATTTT
TRBV19	-	TRBJ1-3	-	CASSIGRASGNTIYF	TGTGCCAGTAGTATCGGACGGGCCTCTGGAAACACCATATATTTT
TRBV5-1	-	TRBJ1-1	few	CASSFGPGTEAFF	TGCGCCAGCAGCTTCGGCCCGGGTACTGAAGCTTTCTTT
TRBV29-1	TRBD1	TRBJ1-1	-	CSGGQGAEAFF	TGCAGCGGAGGACAGGGGGCTGAAGCTTTCTTT
TRBV19	TRBD1	TRBJ1-2	-	CASSIGTANYGYTF	TGTGCCAGTAGTATTGGGACAGCTAACTATGGCTACACCTTC
TRBV10-3	TRBD1	TRBJ1-1	-	CAISRQGGDTEAFF	TGTGCCATCAGTCGACAGGGAGGAGACACTGAAGCTTTCTTT
TRBV7-8	-	TRBJ1-1	-	CASSLEGGIRSQAFF	TGTGCCAGCAGCTTAGAGGGTGGGATCCGATCCCAAGCTTTCTTT
TRBV25-1	-	TRBJ1-6	-	CASSARLSSYNSPLHF	TGTGCCAGCAGTGCTAGGTTGTCCTCCTATAATTCACCCCTCCACTTT